These 23 T cell receptor beta chains share one sample of origin, sequenced in a study of CD8 T cells in Susac syndrome. Reverse transcription of about 0.45 to 1 ug RNA used random hexamers. TCRdb itself ran the immunoSEQ multiplex PCR reads through MiXCR, one entry per CDR3 protein. The repertoire holds approximately 150,000 distinct CDR3 sequences, roughly 76% seen once, with roughly 0.5% in the top ten. Sequencing used CD8+ T cells from PBMCs. The receptors originated from a human donor with multiple sclerosis.

In its sample, this clonotype was seen a few times. The chain couples TRBV5-1 to TRBJ2-7, with D uncertain. V was clipped by 0 bases and J by 2 bases, with 6 bases between them. From germline, CDR1 is SGHRS and CDR2 YFSETQ. There are 13 residues in the CDR3. CDR3 sequence (DNA): TGCGCCAGCAGCTTGGCGCCGGCCTACGAGCAGTACGTC. Residues: CASSLAPAYEQYV.

The chain carries TRBV29-1 and TRBJ2-5, with 9 nucleotides matching TRBD1. Losses at the gene ends were 3 bases for V and 2 bases for J; bases not matched to a gene: 4. The CDR3 sequence is 14 residues long. Looked up from germline, CDR1 is SQVTM and CDR2 is ANQGSEA. CDR3 protein: CSVEDRGGQETQYF. The CDR3 nucleotides are TGCAGCGTTGAGGACAGGGGCGGGCAAGAGACCCAGTACTTC. Together with reference TRBV29-1 and TRBJ2-5, the CDR3 gives the full variable domain: SAVISQKPSRDICQRGTSLTIQCQVDSQVTMMFWYRQQPGQSLTLIATANQGSEATYESGFVIDKFPISRPNLTFSTLTVSNMSPEDSSIYLCSVEDRGGQETQYFGPGTRLLVL.

J is TRBJ2-1 and V is TRBV7-9; the D is unclear. V was pared by 3 bases and J by 5 bases, with 8 bases between. In germline, CDR1 is SEHNR, CDR2 FQNEAQ (reference sequence). The CDR3 is 13 amino acids. CDR3 residues: CASSFEGNNEQFF. The CDR3 coding sequence is TGTGCCAGCAGCTTCGAAGGGAACAATGAGCAGTTCTTC.

This clonotype came up a few times. The genes are TRBV19 and TRBJ1-1; D possibly corresponds to TRBD1 (5 bases). Germline V gene lookup returns CDR1 LNHDA and CDR2 SQIVND (reference sequence). V lost 6 bases to trimming and J lost 6 bases, with 8 bases between them. This CDR3 spans 11 amino acids. The CDR3 here is CASRAGAEAFF. CDR3 nucleotides: TGTGCCAGTAGGGCGGGGGCTGAAGCTTTCTTT.

This rearrangement joins TRBV6-5 to TRBJ2-3, with D possibly matching TRBD2 (6 bases). The V gene lost 2 bases and the J gene lost 5 bases, with 17 bases spanning the gap. Germline V gene sequence: CDR1 MNHEY, CDR2 SVGAGI. CDR3 length equals 16 residues. The CDR3: CASSYSQSLGGDTQYF. CDR3 DNA: TGTGCCAGCAGTTACAGTCAGAGCCTGGGAGGAGATACGCAGTATTTT.

The chain joins TRBV11-2 to TRBJ2-3; D gene unclear. The V gene's germline CDR1 is SGHAT and CDR2 FQNNGV. CDR3 size: 15 residues. Deletions cut 4 bases from V and 3 bases from J, with 14 bases between. DNA for the CDR3: TGTGCCAGCAGCTCGTATGAGAGGCAGACAGATACGCAGTATTTT. It is translated as CASSSYERQTDTQYF.

This sequence joins TRBV29-1 and TRBJ2-5; D uncertain. The V gene's germline CDR1 is SQVTM and CDR2 ANQGSEA. This CDR3 has 12 amino acids. V lost 7 bases and J 0 bases, leaving 9 bases between the germline ends. In DNA form, the CDR3 reads TGCAGCGCCGATCGGAACCAAGAGACCCAGTACTTC. As protein: CSADRNQETQYF.

The chain combines TRBV11-2 with TRBJ1-2; TRBD1 is a possible D gene (6 bases). Trimming removed 3 bases at V and 5 bases at J, with 16 bases between. The CDR3 extends over 15 amino acids. Germline loops: CDR1 SGHAT, CDR2 FQNNGV. The CDR3 here is CASSLGARGVYGYTF. For the CDR3, the DNA is TGTGCCAGCAGCTTGGGGGCTCGGGGGGTGTATGGCTACACCTTC.

The J gene is TRBJ1-1, the V gene TRBV20-1, with D unclear. Germline V gives CDR1 DFQATT, CDR2 SNEGSKA (reference sequence). The germline V and J ends were trimmed by 8 bases and 0 bases, with 13 bases remaining between them. The CDR3 totals 13 residues. The CDR3 loop reads CSYGRLMNTEAFF. CDR3 sequence (DNA): TGCAGTTATGGGCGCCTGATGAACACTGAAGCTTTCTTT.

The chain employs TRBV27 and TRBJ2-7; possible D gene TRBD2, 5 bases. Germline loops: CDR1 MNHEY, CDR2 SMNVEV (reference sequence). This CDR3 comprises 14 residues. V was clipped by 3 bases and J by 2 bases, with 11 bases between them. The CDR3 DNA follows: TGTGCCAGCAGTTTGGCGACGGGGACCTACGAGCAGTACTTC. Amino acids: CASSLATGTYEQYF.

This clonotype was detected only a few times. The chain has TRBV7-2 and TRBJ2-1; 7 bases match TRBD2. J gave up 12 bases and V 2 bases, and 13 bases lay outside the gene matches. From germline, CDR1 is SGHTA and CDR2 FQGNSA. The CDR3 extends over 15 amino acids. The CDR3 protein is CASSLMARENSRQFF. CDR3 in DNA: TGTGCCAGCAGCTTAATGGCGCGGGAGAATTCACGGCAGTTCTTC.

This rearrangement joins TRBV4-3 to TRBJ1-2, with no clear D. There are 16 residues in the CDR3. The germline V gene has CDR1 LGHNA and CDR2 YSLEER. Trimming cost V 0 bases and J 3 bases, with 14 bases left between them. The CDR3 spells CASSQDRVGSYYGYTF. Here the CDR3 DNA reads TGCGCCAGCAGCCAAGATCGGGTCGGCAGCTACTATGGCTACACCTTC.

V and J are TRBV18 and TRBJ2-2; D is perhaps TRBD2 (5 bases). The V gene lost 2 bases and the J gene lost 2 bases, with 12 bases spanning the gap. CDR1 is KGHSH, CDR2 LQKENI, per germline. The CDR3 spans 16 residues. The CDR3 DNA is TGTGCCAGCTCACCATGGCCGGGGAATAACACCGGGGAGCTGTTTTTT. The encoded protein is CASSPWPGNNTGELFF.

Only one count was recorded for this clonotype. The chain is built from TRBV4-1 and TRBJ1-6; D ambiguous. The CDR3 sequence is 18 residues long. Germline V gene data show CDR1 as MGHRA and CDR2 as YSYEKL. V lost 1 base and J 0 bases, leaving 13 bases between the germline ends. CDR3 in DNA: TGCGCCAGCAGCCAAGGGCGGGGATTAAGCTCCTATAATTCACCCCTCCACTTT. This sequence encodes CASSQGRGLSSYNSPLHF.

The chain links TRBV7-8 to TRBJ2-7, with TRBD1 matching over 8 bases. After removal of 4 bases from V and 3 bases from J, the junction contained 2 bases not matched to a gene. This CDR3 is 13 amino acids long. The germline gives CDR1 SGHVS, CDR2 FQNEAQ. As DNA, the CDR3 is TGTGCCAGCAGCTCCACAGGGGGCTACGAGCAGTACGTC. Translation gives CASSSTGGYEQYV.

This sequence joins TRBV28 and TRBJ2-1; 7 bases line up with TRBD1. The CDR3 covers 19 residues. Germline assignment: CDR1 MDHEN and CDR2 SYDVKM. V lost 3 bases, J lost 7 bases, and 21 bases stayed unmatched. This CDR3 reads CASSFIFEGANVIGNEQFF. The CDR3 nucleotides are TGTGCCAGCAGTTTCATTTTTGAGGGGGCAAACGTTATAGGGAATGAGCAGTTCTTC.

This chain joins TRBV28 and TRBJ2-7; D is ambiguous. Germline CDR1 and CDR2: MDHEN and SYDVKM. The CDR3 spans 15 residues. Trimming removed 4 bases from V and 7 bases from J, with 20 bases in between. The CDR3 is CASSSRYQLVWEQYF. The CDR3 nucleotides read TGTGCCAGCAGTTCCAGATATCAACTTGTGTGGGAGCAGTACTTC.

The sample holds a few counts of this clonotype. The chain recombines TRBV5-1 with TRBJ2-7; 7 positions match TRBD1. CDR1 and CDR2 from the germline V gene are SGHRS and YFSETQ. This CDR3 has 13 amino acids. Trimming took 5 bases from V and 7 from J; bases not matched to a gene: 9. In nucleotides, the CDR3 is TGCGCCAGCAGAGAGGGGGCTTATTATGAGCAGTACTTC. Translation gives CASREGAYYEQYF.

The chain couples TRBV5-1 to TRBJ1-5, with D possibly TRBD1 on 6 matching bases. The CDR3 runs to 15 residues. CDR1 is SGHRS and CDR2 is YFSETQ in the germline V gene. V dropped 0 bases and J dropped 4 bases, with 11 bases sitting between them. The CDR3 DNA is TGCGCCAGCAGCTTGGAGGACAGCCTAAATCAGCCCCAGCATTTT. Residues: CASSLEDSLNQPQHF.

The sample holds one count of this clonotype. The chain links TRBV10-3 to TRBJ2-2; perhaps D is TRBD1 or TRBD2 (6 bases each). Deletions cut 6 bases from V and 6 bases from J, with 23 bases between. In germline, CDR1 is ENHRY, CDR2 SYGVKD. CDR3 length: 17 amino acids. CDR3 residues: CAISAAPGYRGAGELFF. As DNA, the CDR3 is TGTGCCATCAGCGCCGCCCCGGGGTATAGGGGGGCCGGGGAGCTGTTTTTT.

The rearrangement joins TRBV28 to TRBJ1-2; maybe TRBD1 (5 bases). Germline values: CDR1 MDHEN, CDR2 SYDVKM. The CDR3 consists of 13 residues. Deletions cut 3 bases from V and 6 bases from J, with 11 bases between. The CDR3 sequence: CASSLGGEDGYTF. The DNA of the CDR3 is TGTGCCAGCAGTTTGGGAGGGGAAGATGGCTACACCTTC.

The CDR3 DNA reads as TGTGCCAGCAGTACAGCGCCTGTTATAGAGCAGTTCTTC. It encodes CASSTAPVIEQFF. The chain joins TRBV6-5 to TRBJ2-1; no clear D. The V gene lost 5 bases and the J gene lost 10 bases, with 15 bases spanning the gap. The CDR3 sequence is 13 residues long. CDR1 is MNHEY and CDR2 is SVGAGI in the germline V gene.

The rearrangement uses TRBV7-6 and TRBJ1-1, with D tentatively TRBD1 (6 bases). The CDR3 sequence is 17 residues long. V shed 1 base and J shed 4 bases, with 19 bases lying between them. CDR1 and CDR2 from the germline V gene are SGHVS and FNYEAQ. The CDR3 DNA is TGTGCCAGCAGCTTAGGGGTCTTAGGGGGAAACGGCACTGAAGCTTTCTTT. Translated: CASSLGVLGGNGTEAFF.